Reported below is one T cell receptor beta chain. Its antigen is as yet unknown. The length of the CDR3 is 17 residues. CDR1 is MGHRA, CDR2 YSYEKL, per germline. The junction had 6 bases not matched to a gene; V was cut back by 0 bases and J by 4 bases. Replicate PCRs run on sorted subsets employed about 220 ng DNA, tens of thousands of T cell genomes. The assay was immunoSEQ multiplex PCR, and TCRdb's table has in-frame clones only and misses some. The data contain more than 2 million clones, 95% of them singletons. The sample originates from a study of shared clonotypes between healthy human individuals. Study-level findings and limits: Among donors, sharing of clonotypes was expected to be affected by sequencing depth.

Nashville, Tennessee was home to all donors, each a Caucasian adult. This receptor was identified in a man younger than 35 in good health. Input material: naive CD4+ T cells sorted from blood. Specified subset: CD45RA+ positively selected. J is TRBJ1-5 and V is TRBV4-1; 10 positions agree with TRBD1. The chain's CDR3 is CASSQDMTGGNNQPQHF. The CDR3 coding sequence is TGCGCCAGCAGCCAAGATATGACAGGGGGCAATAATCAGCCCCAGCATTTT.